The 16 T cell receptor beta chains in this list originate from one sample, sequenced in a study of T cell responses to AZD1222 COVID-19 vaccine. Profiled with immunoSEQ multiplex PCR; TCRdb holds only in-frame clones, not every one. The sample has roughly 200,000 clones, 80% to 95% seen once. Specimen: peripheral blood, collected 28 days after the second dose of the MenACWY control vaccine. All receptors come from an adult who received the MenACWY meningococcal vaccine as a control.

The chain employs TRBV3-1 (or the pseudogene TRBV3-2) and TRBJ1-2; D uncertain. The CDR3 is made up of 14 amino acids. Germline V gene sequence: CDR1 LGHDT, CDR2 YNNKEL (reference sequence). V lost 0 bases and J 2 bases, leaving 7 bases between the germline ends. The CDR3 is CASSQDPRNYGYTF. The CDR3 DNA reads as TGTGCCAGCAGCCAAGATCCCCGGAACTATGGCTACACCTTC.

The rearrangement joins TRBV5-1 to TRBJ1-1; a weak D match, TRBD1 (5 bases). The CDR3 contains 15 residues. Germline-derived CDR1 and CDR2 are SGHRS and YFSETQ. Trimming pared 2 bases from V and 0 bases from J, leaving 11 bases between. The CDR3: CASSFLTAMNTEAFF. CDR3 DNA: TGCGCCAGCAGCTTTTTGACAGCCATGAACACTGAAGCTTTCTTT. The full variable domain, rest sourced from reference TRBV5-1 and TRBJ1-1, is KAGVTQTPRYLIKTRGQQVTLSCSPISGHRSVSWYQQTPGQGLQFLFEYFSETQRNKGNFPGRFSGRQFSNSRSEMNVSTLELGDSALYLCASSFLTAMNTEAFFGQGTRLTVV.

The gene calls are TRBV28 and TRBJ1-4; D is unresolved. This CDR3 has 14 residues. Trimming took off 4 bases at V and 0 bases at J, with 6 bases between the two ends. Germline V gene sequence: CDR1 MDHEN, CDR2 SYDVKM. CDR3 in DNA: TGTGCCAGCAGTTACGGATCAACTAATGAAAAACTGTTTTTT. This gives the protein CASSYGSTNEKLFF.

This chain links TRBV7-9 with TRBJ2-1; D not resolved. V lost 5 bases and J lost 4, with 15 bases in between. CDR1 and CDR2 from the germline V gene are SEHNR and FQNEAQ (reference sequence). The CDR3 contains 15 residues. DNA for the CDR3: TGTGCCAGCAGCCCTGGACGGTTTATATACAATGAGCAGTTCTTC. Protein: CASSPGRFIYNEQFF.

The rearrangement uses TRBV4-1 and TRBJ2-7, with D maybe TRBD1 (5 bases). V lost 1 base to trimming and J lost 3 bases, with 13 bases between them. Per the germline V gene, CDR1 is MGHRA and CDR2 is YSYEKL. The CDR3 totals 15 residues. This CDR3 reads CASSQAETVDYEQYF. The CDR3 region has the DNA TGCGCCAGCAGCCAAGCGGAGACAGTAGACTACGAGCAGTACTTC.

The chain carries TRBV19 and TRBJ2-1; the D is unclear. V was cut by 5 bases and J by 3 bases, with 2 bases left in between. The CDR3 extends over 11 amino acids. Looked up from germline, CDR1 is LNHDA and CDR2 is SQIVND (reference sequence). CDR3: CASSFYNEQFF. CDR3 bases: TGTGCCAGTAGTTTCTACAATGAGCAGTTCTTC.

This rearrangement joins TRBV7-2 to TRBJ2-2, with a weak D call TRBD2 (6 bases). The CDR3 runs to 13 residues. V lost 7 bases to trimming and J lost 7 bases, with 13 bases between them. Germline assignment: CDR1 SGHTA and CDR2 FQGNSA. This chain's CDR3 is CASNWGVSGELFF. Written as DNA, the CDR3 is TGTGCCAGCAACTGGGGGGTTAGCGGGGAGCTGTTTTTT.

V usage is TRBV10-3 and J usage is TRBJ2-1, with D unclear. V gave up 6 bases and J gave up 7 bases, with 13 bases separating them. CDR1 and CDR2 (germline): ENHRY, SYGVKD. The CDR3 covers 13 residues. This CDR3 is CAISPDGRNEQFF. In nucleotides, the CDR3 is TGTGCCATCAGCCCGGACGGAAGGAATGAGCAGTTCTTC.

The rearrangement links TRBV7-9 to TRBJ2-5; TRBD2 aligns across 11 bases. The CDR3 is 13 residues long. V shed 8 bases and J 3 bases; nucleotides not matched to a gene: 2. Germline loops: CDR1 SEHNR, CDR2 FQNEAQ (reference sequence). CDR3 loop: CASLAGGEETQYF. The CDR3 nucleotides are TGTGCCAGCCTAGCGGGGGGAGAAGAGACCCAGTACTTC.

The chain joins TRBV24-1 to TRBJ1-5; D is uncertain. CDR1 KGHDR and CDR2 SFDVKD come from the germline V gene. This CDR3 has 13 residues. V gave up 5 bases and J gave up 3 bases, with 7 bases separating them. The CDR3 nucleotides are TGTGCCACCAGTGGGCGGAACAATCAGCCCCAGCATTTT. It specifies CATSGRNNQPQHF.

This clone was detected once. Other nucleotide sequences from this sample produce the same CDR3. V is TRBV28 and J is TRBJ1-2, with D unclear. V was pared by 4 bases and J by 2 bases, with 2 bases between. This CDR3 has 11 residues. The germline V gene encodes CDR1 MDHEN and CDR2 SYDVKM. CDR3 in DNA: TGTGCCAGCAGTTCCAACTATGGCTACACCTTC. It translates to CASSSNYGYTF.

This clone was observed once. V usage is TRBV19 and J usage is TRBJ1-5; D call uncertain. Germline loops: CDR1 LNHDA, CDR2 SQIVND (reference sequence). V lost 3 bases and J 2 bases, leaving 14 bases between the germline ends. The CDR3 runs to 16 residues. The CDR3: CASSIRMGRGNQPQHF. The DNA for the CDR3 is TGTGCCAGTAGTATTAGGATGGGGAGGGGCAATCAGCCCCAGCATTTT.

V usage is TRBV18 and J usage is TRBJ2-7, with D unresolved. V lost 1 base to trimming and J lost 3 bases, with 4 bases between them. This CDR3 region has 12 residues. Germline V gene lookup returns CDR1 KGHSH and CDR2 LQKENI. CDR3 amino acids: CASSPRGYEQYF. DNA of the CDR3: TGTGCCAGCTCACCACGAGGCTACGAGCAGTACTTC. Full variable domain (missing parts from reference TRBV18 and TRBJ2-7): NAGVMQNPRHLVRRRGQEARLRCSPMKGHSHVYWYRQLPEEGLKFMVYLQKENIIDESGMPKERFSAEFPKEGPSILRIQQVVRGDSAAYFCASSPRGYEQYFGPGTRLTVT.

The chain is built from TRBV6-6 and TRBJ1-1; no firm D call. CDR1 and CDR2 from the germline V gene are MNHNY and SVGAGI (reference sequence). V lost 6 bases and J 1 base, leaving 6 bases between the germline ends. The CDR3 is 12 amino acids. CDR3 amino acids: CASSAANTEAFF. CDR3 coding DNA: TGTGCCAGCAGCGCTGCGAACACTGAAGCTTTCTTT.

The rearrangement uses TRBV28 and TRBJ2-7; D is undetermined. Germline CDR1 and CDR2: MDHEN and SYDVKM. This CDR3 region has 13 residues. Trimming removed 7 bases from V and 3 bases from J, with 13 bases in between. The chain's CDR3 is CASTIPPLYEQYF. DNA of the CDR3: TGTGCCAGCACCATCCCTCCCCTCTACGAGCAGTACTTC. Combining the CDR3 with reference TRBV28 and TRBJ2-7 gives the whole variable domain DVKVTQSSRYLVKRTGEKVFLECVQDMDHENMFWYRQDPGLGLRLIYFSYDVKMKEKGDIPEGYSVSREKKERFSLILESASTNQTSMYLCASTIPPLYEQYFGPGTRLTVT.

The chain uses TRBV19 and TRBJ2-1, with D perhaps TRBD1 or TRBD2 (5 bases each). Between the trimmed V and J ends, which lost 5 bases and 1 base, there was a span of 12 bases. This CDR3 is built from 15 residues. Germline assignment: CDR1 LNHDA and CDR2 SQIVND (reference sequence). CDR3 nucleotides: TGTGCCAGTAGTTCCGGGACGGCTTCCTACAATGAGCAGTTCTTC. Its translation is CASSSGTASYNEQFF.